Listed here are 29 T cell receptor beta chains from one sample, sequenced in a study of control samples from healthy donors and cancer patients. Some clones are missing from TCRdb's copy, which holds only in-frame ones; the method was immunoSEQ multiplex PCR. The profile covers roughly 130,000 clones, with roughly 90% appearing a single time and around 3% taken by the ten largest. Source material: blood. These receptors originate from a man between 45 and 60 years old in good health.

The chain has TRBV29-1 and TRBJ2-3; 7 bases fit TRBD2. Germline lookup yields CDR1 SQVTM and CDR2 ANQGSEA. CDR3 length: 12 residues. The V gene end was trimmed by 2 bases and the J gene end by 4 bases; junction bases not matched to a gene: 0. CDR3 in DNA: TGCAGCGTTGAAACTAGCGCAGATACGCAGTATTTT. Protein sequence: CSVETSADTQYF.

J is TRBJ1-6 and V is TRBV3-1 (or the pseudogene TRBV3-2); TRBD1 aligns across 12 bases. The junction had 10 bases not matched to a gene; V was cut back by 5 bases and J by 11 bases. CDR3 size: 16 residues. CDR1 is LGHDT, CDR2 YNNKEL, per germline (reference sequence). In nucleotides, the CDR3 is TGTGCCAGCAGCTCCGGGACAGGGGGCGCGGAGACACCCCTCCACTTT. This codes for CASSSGTGGAETPLHF.

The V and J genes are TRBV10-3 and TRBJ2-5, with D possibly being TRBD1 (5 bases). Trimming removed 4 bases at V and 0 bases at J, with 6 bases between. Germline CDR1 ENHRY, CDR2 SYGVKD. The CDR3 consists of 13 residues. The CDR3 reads CAISGQYQETQYF. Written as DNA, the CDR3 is TGTGCCATCAGTGGACAGTACCAAGAGACCCAGTACTTC.

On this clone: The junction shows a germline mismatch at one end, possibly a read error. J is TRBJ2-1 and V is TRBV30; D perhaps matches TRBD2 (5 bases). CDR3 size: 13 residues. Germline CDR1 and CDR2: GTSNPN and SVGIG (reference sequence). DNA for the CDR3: TGTGCCTGGAGTTTACTACCGGGCGGGCCTGGGATCTTC. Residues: CAWSLLPGGPGIF.

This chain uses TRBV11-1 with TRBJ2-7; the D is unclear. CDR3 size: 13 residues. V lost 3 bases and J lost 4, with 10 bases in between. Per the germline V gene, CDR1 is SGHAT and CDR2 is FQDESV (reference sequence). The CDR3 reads CASSLKPPYEQYF. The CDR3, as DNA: TGTGCCAGCAGCTTGAAACCTCCTTACGAGCAGTACTTC. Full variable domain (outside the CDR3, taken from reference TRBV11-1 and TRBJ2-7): EAEVAQSPRYKITEKSQAVAFWCDPISGHATLYWYRQILGQGPELLVQFQDESVVDDSQLPKDRFSAERLKGVDSTLKIQPAELGDSAMYLCASSLKPPYEQYFGPGTRLTVT.

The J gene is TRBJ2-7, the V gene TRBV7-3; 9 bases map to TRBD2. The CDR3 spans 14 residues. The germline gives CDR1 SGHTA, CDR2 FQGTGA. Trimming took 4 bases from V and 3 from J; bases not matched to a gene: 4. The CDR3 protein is CASSSSAGGYEQYF. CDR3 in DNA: TGTGCCAGCAGCTCCTCAGCGGGGGGCTACGAGCAGTACTTC. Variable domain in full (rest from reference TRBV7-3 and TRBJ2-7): GAGVSQTPSNKVTEKGKYVELRCDPISGHTALYWYRQSLGQGPEFLIYFQGTGAADDSGLPNDRFFAVRPEGSVSTLKIQRTERGDSAVYLCASSSSAGGYEQYFGPGTRLTVT.

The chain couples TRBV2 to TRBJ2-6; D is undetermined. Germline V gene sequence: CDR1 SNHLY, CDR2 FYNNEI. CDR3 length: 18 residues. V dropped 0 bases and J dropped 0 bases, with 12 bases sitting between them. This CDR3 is CASSEAVFRISGANVLTF. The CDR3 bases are TGTGCCAGCAGTGAAGCGGTTTTCAGGATCTCTGGGGCCAACGTCCTGACTTTC. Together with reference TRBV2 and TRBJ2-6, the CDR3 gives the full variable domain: EPEVTQTPSHQVTQMGQEVILRCVPISNHLYFYWYRQILGQKVEFLVSFYNNEISEKSEIFDDQFSVERPDGSNFTLKIRSTKLEDSAMYFCASSEAVFRISGANVLTFGAGSRLTVL.

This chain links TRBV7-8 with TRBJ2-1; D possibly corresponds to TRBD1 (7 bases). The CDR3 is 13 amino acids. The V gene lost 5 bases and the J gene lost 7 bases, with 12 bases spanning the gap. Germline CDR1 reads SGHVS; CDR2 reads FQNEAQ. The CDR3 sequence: CASSPAGGNEQFF. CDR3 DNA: TGTGCCAGCAGCCCAGCAGGGGGGAATGAGCAGTTCTTC.

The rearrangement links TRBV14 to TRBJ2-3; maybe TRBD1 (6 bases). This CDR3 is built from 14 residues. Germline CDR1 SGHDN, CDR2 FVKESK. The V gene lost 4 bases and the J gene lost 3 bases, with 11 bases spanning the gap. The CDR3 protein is CASSLAGVTDTQYF. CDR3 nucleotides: TGTGCCAGCAGCCTGGCAGGGGTGACAGATACGCAGTATTTT.

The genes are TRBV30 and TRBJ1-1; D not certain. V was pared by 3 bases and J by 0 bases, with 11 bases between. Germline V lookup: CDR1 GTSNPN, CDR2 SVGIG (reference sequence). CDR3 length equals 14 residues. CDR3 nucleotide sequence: TGTGCCTGGAGAACTTGGGCGATGAACACTGAAGCTTTCTTT. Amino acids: CAWRTWAMNTEAFF.

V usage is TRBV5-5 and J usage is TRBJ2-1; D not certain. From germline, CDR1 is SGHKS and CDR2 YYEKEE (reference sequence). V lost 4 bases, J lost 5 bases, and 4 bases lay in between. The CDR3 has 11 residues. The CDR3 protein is CASSRHNEQFF. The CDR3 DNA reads TGTGCCAGCAGCCGGCACAATGAGCAGTTCTTC.

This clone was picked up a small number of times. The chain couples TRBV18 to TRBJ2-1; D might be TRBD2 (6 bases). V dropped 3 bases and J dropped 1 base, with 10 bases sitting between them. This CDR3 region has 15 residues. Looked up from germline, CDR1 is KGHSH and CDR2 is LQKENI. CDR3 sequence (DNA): TGTGCCAGCTCACCGGGTAGCGGTTCCTACAATGAGCAGTTCTTC. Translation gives CASSPGSGSYNEQFF. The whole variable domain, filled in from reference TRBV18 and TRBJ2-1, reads NAGVMQNPRHLVRRRGQEARLRCSPMKGHSHVYWYRQLPEEGLKFMVYLQKENIIDESGMPKERFSAEFPKEGPSILRIQQVVRGDSAAYFCASSPGSGSYNEQFFGPGTRLTVL.

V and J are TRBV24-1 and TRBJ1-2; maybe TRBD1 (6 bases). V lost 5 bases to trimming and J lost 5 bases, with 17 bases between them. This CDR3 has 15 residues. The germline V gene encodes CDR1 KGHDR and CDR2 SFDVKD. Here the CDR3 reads CATSAAGEGVYGYTF. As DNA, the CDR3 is TGTGCCACCAGTGCCGCAGGGGAGGGAGTTTATGGCTACACCTTC.

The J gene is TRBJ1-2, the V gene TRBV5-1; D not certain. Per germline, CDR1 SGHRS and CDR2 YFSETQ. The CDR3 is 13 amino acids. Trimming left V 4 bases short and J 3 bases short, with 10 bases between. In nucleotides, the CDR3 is TGCGCCAGCAGCATTTTCGGGGACTATGGCTACACCTTC. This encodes CASSIFGDYGYTF.

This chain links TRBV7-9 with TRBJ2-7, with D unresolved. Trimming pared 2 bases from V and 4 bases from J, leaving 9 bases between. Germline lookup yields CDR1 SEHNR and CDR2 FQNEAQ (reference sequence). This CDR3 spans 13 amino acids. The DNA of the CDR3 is TGTGCCAGCAGCTTAATTCTGGGATACGAGCAGTACTTC. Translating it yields CASSLILGYEQYF.

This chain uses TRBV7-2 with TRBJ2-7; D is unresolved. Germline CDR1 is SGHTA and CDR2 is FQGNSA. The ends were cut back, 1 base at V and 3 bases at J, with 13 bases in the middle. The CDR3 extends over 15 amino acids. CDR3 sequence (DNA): TGTGCCAGCAGCTTAGGATCGGGTCAATACTACGAGCAGTACTTC. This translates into CASSLGSGQYYEQYF.

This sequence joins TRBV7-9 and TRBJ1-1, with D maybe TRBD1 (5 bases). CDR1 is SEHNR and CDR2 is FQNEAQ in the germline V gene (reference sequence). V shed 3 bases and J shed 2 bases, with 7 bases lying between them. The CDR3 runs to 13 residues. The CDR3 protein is CASSLTANTEAFF. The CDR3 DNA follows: TGTGCCAGCAGCTTGACAGCAAACACTGAAGCTTTCTTT.

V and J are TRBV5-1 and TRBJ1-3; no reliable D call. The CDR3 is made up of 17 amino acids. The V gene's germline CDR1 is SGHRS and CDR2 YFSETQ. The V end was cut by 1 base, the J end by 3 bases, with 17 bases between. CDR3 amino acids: CASSLRQANSVGNTIYF. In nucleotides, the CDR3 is TGCGCCAGCAGCTTGCGGCAGGCAAATTCCGTTGGAAACACCATATATTTT.

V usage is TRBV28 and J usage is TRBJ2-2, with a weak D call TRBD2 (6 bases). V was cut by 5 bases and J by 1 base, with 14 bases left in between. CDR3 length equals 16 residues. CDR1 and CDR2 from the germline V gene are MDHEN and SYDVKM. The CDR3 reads CASSPGGARNTGELFF. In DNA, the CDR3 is TGTGCCAGCAGTCCCGGAGGGGCTCGGAACACCGGGGAGCTGTTTTTT.

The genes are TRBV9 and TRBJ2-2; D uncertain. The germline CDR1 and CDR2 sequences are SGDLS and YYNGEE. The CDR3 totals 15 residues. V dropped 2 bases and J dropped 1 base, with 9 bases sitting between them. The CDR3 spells CASSVRTGNTGELFF. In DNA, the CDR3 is TGTGCCAGCAGCGTGCGGACGGGGAACACCGGGGAGCTGTTTTTT.

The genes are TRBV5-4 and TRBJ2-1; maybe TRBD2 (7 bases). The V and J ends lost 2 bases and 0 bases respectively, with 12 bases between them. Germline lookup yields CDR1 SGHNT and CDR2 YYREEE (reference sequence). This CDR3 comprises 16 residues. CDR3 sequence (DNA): TGTGCCAGCAGCTTTCGCGGGGGCCCCTCCTACAATGAGCAGTTCTTC. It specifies CASSFRGGPSYNEQFF.

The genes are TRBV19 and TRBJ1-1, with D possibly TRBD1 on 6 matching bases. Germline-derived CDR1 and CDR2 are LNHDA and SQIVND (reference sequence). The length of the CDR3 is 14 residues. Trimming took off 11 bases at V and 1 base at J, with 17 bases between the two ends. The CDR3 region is CAASQTGTNTEAFF. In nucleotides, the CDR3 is TGTGCCGCCAGTCAGACAGGAACGAACACTGAAGCTTTCTTT.

The CDR3 here is CASSFGAGGINEQFF. The CDR3 DNA follows: TGTGCCAGCAGCTTCGGAGCGGGGGGAATCAATGAGCAGTTCTTC. The V call is TRBV5-6, the J call TRBJ2-1, with 9 bases fitting TRBD2. V shed 2 bases and J 6 bases; nucleotides not matched to a gene: 6. Germline V gene sequence: CDR1 SGHDT, CDR2 YYEEEE. CDR3 length: 15 residues.

CDR3: CASSVAGGLGTQYF. CDR3 nucleotides: TGTGCCAGCAGCGTAGCGGGGGGGCTCGGGACCCAGTACTTC. The chain carries TRBV9 and TRBJ2-5, with 8 bases identical to TRBD2. The germline gives CDR1 SGDLS, CDR2 YYNGEE. V lost 0 bases, J lost 7 bases, and 5 bases stayed unmatched. The CDR3 extends over 14 amino acids.

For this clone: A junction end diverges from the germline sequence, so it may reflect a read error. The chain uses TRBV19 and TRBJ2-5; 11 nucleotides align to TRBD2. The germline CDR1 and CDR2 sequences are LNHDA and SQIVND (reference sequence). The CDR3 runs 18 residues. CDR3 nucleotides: TGTGCCAGCAGTATGGGGTCTAGCGGGGGGATCCTCCAAGAGACCCAGTACTTC. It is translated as CASSMGSSGGILQETQYF. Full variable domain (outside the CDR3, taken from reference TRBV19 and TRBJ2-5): DGGITQSPKYLFRKEGQNVTLSCEQNLNHDAMYWYRQDPGQGLRLIYYSQIVNDFQKGDIAEGYSVSREKKESFPLTVTSAQKNPTAFYLCASSMGSSGGILQETQYFGPGTRLLVL.

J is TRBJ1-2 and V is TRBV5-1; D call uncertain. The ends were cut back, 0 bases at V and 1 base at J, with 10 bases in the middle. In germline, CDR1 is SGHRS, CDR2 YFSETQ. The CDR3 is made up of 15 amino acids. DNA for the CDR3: TGCGCCAGCAGCTTGGCCCCACAAGTTAACTATGGCTACACCTTC. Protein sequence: CASSLAPQVNYGYTF. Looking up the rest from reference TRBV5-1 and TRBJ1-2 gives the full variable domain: KAGVTQTPRYLIKTRGQQVTLSCSPISGHRSVSWYQQTPGQGLQFLFEYFSETQRNKGNFPGRFSGRQFSNSRSEMNVSTLELGDSALYLCASSLAPQVNYGYTFGSGTRLTVV.

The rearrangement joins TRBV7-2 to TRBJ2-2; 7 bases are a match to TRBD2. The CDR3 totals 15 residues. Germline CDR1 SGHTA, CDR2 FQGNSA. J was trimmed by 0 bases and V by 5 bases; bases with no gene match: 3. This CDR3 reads CASSRDYSNTGELFF. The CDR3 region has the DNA TGTGCCAGCAGCCGGGACTACTCGAACACCGGGGAGCTGTTTTTT.

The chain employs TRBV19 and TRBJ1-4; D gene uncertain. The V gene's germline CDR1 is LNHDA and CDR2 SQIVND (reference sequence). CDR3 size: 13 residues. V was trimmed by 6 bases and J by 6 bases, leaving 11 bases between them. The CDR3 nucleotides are TGTGCCAGTAGGGGTTTCCCCCATGAAAAACTGTTTTTT. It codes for CASRGFPHEKLFF.

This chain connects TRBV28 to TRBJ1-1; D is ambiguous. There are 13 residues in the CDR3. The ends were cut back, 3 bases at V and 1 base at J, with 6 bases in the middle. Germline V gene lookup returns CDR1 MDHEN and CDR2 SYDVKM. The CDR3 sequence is CASSLDGNTEAFF. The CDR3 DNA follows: TGTGCCAGCAGTTTGGACGGGAACACTGAAGCTTTCTTT.